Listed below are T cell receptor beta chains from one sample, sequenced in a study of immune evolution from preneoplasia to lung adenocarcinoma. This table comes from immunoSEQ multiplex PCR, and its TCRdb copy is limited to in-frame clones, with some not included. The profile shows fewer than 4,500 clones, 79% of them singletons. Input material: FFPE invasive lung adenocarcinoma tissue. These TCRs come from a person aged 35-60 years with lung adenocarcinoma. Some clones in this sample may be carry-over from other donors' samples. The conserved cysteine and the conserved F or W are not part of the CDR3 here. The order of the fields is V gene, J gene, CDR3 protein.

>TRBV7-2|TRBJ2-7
ASSRDLSYEQY
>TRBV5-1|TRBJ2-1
ASSFDRVDEQF
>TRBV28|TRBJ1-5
ASGGRKNQPQH
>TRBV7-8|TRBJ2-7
ASSLWTGKTYEQY
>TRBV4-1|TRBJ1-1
ASSQELGLWRSEAF
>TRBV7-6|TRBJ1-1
ASSSEEGTEAF
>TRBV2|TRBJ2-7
ASRKAGESYEQY
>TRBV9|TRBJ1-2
ASSGGGRGYGYT
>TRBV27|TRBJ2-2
ASSSPVEGRNEKSRNTGELF
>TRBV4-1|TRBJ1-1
ASSQEKQGRTEAF
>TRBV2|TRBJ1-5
ASSATGTLQPQH
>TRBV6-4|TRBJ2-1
ASSGSGGGHEQF
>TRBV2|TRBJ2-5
ASSEALIWRAKTQY
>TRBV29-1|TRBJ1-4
SAGRASDEKLF
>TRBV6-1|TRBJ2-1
ASSDRQGTFSYNEQF
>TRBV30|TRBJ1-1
AWSADAGNTEAF
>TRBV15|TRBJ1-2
ATSSPTGGGYT
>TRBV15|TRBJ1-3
ATSSLGAGTGNTIY